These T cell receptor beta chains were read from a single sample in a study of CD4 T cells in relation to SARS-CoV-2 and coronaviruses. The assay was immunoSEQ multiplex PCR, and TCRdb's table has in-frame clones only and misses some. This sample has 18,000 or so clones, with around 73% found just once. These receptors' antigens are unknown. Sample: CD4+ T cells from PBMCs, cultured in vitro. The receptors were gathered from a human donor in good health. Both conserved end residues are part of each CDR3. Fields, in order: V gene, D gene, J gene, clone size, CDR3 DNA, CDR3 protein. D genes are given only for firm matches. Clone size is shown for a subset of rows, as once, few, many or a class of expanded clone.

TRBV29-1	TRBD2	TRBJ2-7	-	TGCAGCGTTCGGGTGGGAGGGGTCACCTACGAGCAGTACTTC	CSVRVGGVTYEQYF
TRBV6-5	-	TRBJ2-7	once	TGTGCCAGCATCAAAGACGAGTACTACGAGCAGTACTTC	CASIKDEYYEQYF
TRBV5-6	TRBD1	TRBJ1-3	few	TGTGCCAGCAGCTGGGGACAGGGGATACCTGGAAACACCATATATTTT	CASSWGQGIPGNTIYF
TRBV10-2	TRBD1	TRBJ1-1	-	TGCGCCAGCGGCGCAGGGGGGACTGAAGCTTTCTTT	CASGAGGTEAFF
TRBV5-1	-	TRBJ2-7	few	TGCGCCAGCAGCTTGTACCAGGGGAACTCCTACGAGCAGTACTTC	CASSLYQGNSYEQYF
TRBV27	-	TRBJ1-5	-	TGTGCCAGCAGCTTCGACGGAACGGGGGTTATTGGCAATCAGCCCCAGCATTTT	CASSFDGTGVIGNQPQHF
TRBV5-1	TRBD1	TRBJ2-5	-	TGCGCCAGCAGCCCAGAATCGGGACAGGGGGAGACCCAGTACTTC	CASSPESGQGETQYF
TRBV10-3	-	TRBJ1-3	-	TGTGCCATCAGTGACGCATCTGGAAACACCATATATTTT	CAISDASGNTIYF
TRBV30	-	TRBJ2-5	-	TGTGCCTGGAGTGTAAACAGAGAGGGAGAGACCCAGTACTTC	CAWSVNREGETQYF
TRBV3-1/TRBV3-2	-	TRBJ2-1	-	TGTGCCAGCAGCCAAGGGAGCGGAGAGGCCTACAATGAGCAGTTCTTC	CASSQGSGEAYNEQFF
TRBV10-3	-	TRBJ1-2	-	TGTGCCATCAGTACTCATAGCTATGGCTACACCTTC	CAISTHSYGYTF
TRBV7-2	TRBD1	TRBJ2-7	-	TGTGCCAGCAGCCGGGACAGGGTCGACGAGCAGTACTTC	CASSRDRVDEQYF
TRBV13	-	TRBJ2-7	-	TGTGCCAGCAGCTTAGCAGGAGGGGGGTACGAGCAGTACTTC	CASSLAGGGYEQYF
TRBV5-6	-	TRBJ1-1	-	TGTGCCAGCAGCGTTCCGGGCCGAGGCAACACTGAAGCTTTCTTT	CASSVPGRGNTEAFF
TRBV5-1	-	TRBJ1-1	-	TGCGCCAGCAGGACATCCGGGACGGCCACTGAAGCTTTCTTT	CASRTSGTATEAFF
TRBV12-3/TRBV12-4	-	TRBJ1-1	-	TGTGCCAGCACCCCATCAAGGGTCACTGAAGCTTTCTTT	CASTPSRVTEAFF
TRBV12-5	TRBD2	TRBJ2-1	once	TGTGCTAGTGGTTTGGTACGGGGGGAATACAATGAGCAGTTCTTC	CASGLVRGEYNEQFF
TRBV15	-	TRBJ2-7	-	TGTGCCACCAGCAGGCCCTCCTACGAGCAGTACTTC	CATSRPSYEQYF
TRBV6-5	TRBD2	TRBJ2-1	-	TGTGCCAGCAGCCCCGGGACTAGCGGTGAGCAGTTCTTC	CASSPGTSGEQFF
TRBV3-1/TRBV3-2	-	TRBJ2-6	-	TGTGCCAGCAGCCAAGAAGAAGGGGCGACTGGGGCCAACGTCCTGACTTTC	CASSQEEGATGANVLTF
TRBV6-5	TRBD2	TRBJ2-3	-	TGTGCCAGCAGTTACGGCGGGAGGGTTTCAGATACGCAGTATTTT	CASSYGGRVSDTQYF
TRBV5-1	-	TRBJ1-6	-	TGCGCCAGCAGCTTGGTGGCGAATTATAATTCACCCCTCCACTTT	CASSLVANYNSPLHF
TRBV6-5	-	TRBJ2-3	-	TGTGCCAGCAGAAGCGGATATAGCACAGATACGCAGTATTTT	CASRSGYSTDTQYF
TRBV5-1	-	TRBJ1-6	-	TGCGCCAGCAGCTTGATGGAGGGGGGAGGTGATTCACCCCTCCACTTT	CASSLMEGGGDSPLHF